This TCR beta chain came from a study of shared clonotypes between healthy human individuals. Clones were sequenced by immunoSEQ multiplex PCR, and TCRdb holds only the in-frame ones, with some missing. The sample yields over a million clones, approximately 97% seen once. Germline V gives CDR1 KGHSH, CDR2 LQKENI. The CDR3 length is 16 residues. V lost 1 base and J lost 4, with 16 bases in between. The TCR sequence derives from a man aged 30 to 45 in good health. The chain employs TRBV18 and TRBJ1-1; D may be TRBD1 (6 bases). Sequencing was performed on naive CD4+ T cells sorted from blood. As to subset: CD45RA+ positively selected. The CDR3 DNA reads TGTGCCAGCTCACCACTACAGGGCGCAGGAGGCACTGAAGCTTTCTTT. Its translation is CASSPLQGAGGTEAFF.